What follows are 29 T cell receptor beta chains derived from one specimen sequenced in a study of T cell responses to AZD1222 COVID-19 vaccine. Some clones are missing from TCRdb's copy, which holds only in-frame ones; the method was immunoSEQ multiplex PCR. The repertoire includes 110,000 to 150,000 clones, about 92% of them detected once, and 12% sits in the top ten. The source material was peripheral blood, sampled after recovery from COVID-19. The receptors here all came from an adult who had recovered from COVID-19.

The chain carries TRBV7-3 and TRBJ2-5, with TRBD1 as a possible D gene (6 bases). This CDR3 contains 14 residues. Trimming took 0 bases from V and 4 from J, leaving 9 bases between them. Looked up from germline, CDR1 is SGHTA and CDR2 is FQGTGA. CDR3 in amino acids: CASSLTNRAETQYF. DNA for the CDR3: TGTGCCAGCAGCTTAACAAACAGGGCAGAGACCCAGTACTTC.

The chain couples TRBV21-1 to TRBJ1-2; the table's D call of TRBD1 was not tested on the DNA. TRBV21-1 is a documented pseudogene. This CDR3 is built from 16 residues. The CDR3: CASTSRGQDYNYGYTF. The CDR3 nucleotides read TGTGCCAGCACCTCAAGGGGACAGGACTATAACTATGGCTACACCTTC.

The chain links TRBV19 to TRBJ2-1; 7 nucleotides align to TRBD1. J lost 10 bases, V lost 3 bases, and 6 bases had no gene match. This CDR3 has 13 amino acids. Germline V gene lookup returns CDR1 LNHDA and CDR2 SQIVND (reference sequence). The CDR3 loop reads CASSMLQGTEQFF. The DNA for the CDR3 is TGTGCCAGTAGTATGTTACAGGGGACGGAGCAGTTCTTC.

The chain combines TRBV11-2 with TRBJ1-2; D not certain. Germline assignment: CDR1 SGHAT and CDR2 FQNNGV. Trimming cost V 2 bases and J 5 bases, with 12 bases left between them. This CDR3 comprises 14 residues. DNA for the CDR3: TGTGCCAGCAGCTTAAGCGGCAGTTCGTATGGCTACACCTTC. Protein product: CASSLSGSSYGYTF.

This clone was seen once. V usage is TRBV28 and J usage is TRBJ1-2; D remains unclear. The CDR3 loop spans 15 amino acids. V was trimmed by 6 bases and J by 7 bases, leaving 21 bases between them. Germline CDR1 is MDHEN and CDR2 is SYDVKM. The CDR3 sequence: CASSHTFPPGGGYTF. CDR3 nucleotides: TGTGCCAGCAGCCACACGTTCCCCCCCGGAGGTGGCTACACCTTC.

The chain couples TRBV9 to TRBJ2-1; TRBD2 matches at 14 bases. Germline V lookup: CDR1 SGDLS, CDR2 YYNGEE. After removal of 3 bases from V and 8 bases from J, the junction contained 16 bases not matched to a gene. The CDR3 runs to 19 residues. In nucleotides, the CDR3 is TGTGCCAGCAGCGCCCCCCCCGCGGGACTAGCGGGAGATAGGGATGAGCAGTTCTTC. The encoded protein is CASSAPPAGLAGDRDEQFF.

The CDR3 nucleotides are TGTGCCAGCAGCCCGAGACAGGGTAAGGATAATTCACCCCTCCACTTT. It is translated as CASSPRQGKDNSPLHF. The chain couples TRBV9 to TRBJ1-6, with TRBD1 identical over 7 bases. Losses at the gene ends were 4 bases for V and 5 bases for J; bases not matched to a gene: 9. Per germline, CDR1 SGDLS and CDR2 YYNGEE. This CDR3 has 16 residues.

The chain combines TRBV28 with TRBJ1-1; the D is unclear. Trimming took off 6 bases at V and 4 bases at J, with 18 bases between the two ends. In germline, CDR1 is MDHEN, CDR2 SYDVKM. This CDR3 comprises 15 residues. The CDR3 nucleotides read TGTGCCAGCAGCACTTTCTACAGAAGTCGCACTGAAGCTTTCTTT. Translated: CASSTFYRSRTEAFF.

The CDR3 spells CASSEEGFLAKNIQYF. In DNA, the CDR3 is TGTGCCAGCAGTGAAGAGGGTTTTTTAGCCAAAAACATTCAGTACTTC. The chain carries TRBV2 and TRBJ2-4; D uncertain. The CDR3 has 16 residues. V was clipped by 1 base and J by 0 bases, with 10 bases between them. Germline-derived CDR1 and CDR2 are SNHLY and FYNNEI.

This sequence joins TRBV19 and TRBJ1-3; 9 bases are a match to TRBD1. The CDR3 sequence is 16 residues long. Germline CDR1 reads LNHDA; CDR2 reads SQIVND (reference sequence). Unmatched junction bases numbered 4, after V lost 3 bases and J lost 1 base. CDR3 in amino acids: CASSIPTGGSGNTIYF. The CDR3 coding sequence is TGTGCCAGTAGTATCCCGACAGGGGGTTCTGGAAACACCATATATTTT.

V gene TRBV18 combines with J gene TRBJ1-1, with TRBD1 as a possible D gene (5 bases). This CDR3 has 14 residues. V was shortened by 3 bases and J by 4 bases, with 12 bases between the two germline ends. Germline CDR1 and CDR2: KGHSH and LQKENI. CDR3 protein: CASSPDPRGTEAFF. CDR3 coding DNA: TGTGCCAGCTCACCGGACCCAAGGGGCACTGAAGCTTTCTTT.

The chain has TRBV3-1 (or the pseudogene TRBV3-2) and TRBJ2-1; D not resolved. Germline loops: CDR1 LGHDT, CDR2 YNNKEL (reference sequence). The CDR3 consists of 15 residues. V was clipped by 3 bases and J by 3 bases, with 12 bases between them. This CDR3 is CASSHNLVSYNEQFF. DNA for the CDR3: TGTGCCAGCAGCCATAACCTAGTTAGCTACAATGAGCAGTTCTTC.

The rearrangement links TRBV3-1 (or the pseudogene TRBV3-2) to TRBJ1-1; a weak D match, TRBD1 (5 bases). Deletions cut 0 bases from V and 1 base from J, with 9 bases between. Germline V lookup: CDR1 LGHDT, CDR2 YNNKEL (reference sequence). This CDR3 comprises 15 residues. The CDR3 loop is CASSQDGTSNTEAFF. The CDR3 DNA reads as TGTGCCAGCAGCCAAGACGGGACCTCGAACACTGAAGCTTTCTTT.

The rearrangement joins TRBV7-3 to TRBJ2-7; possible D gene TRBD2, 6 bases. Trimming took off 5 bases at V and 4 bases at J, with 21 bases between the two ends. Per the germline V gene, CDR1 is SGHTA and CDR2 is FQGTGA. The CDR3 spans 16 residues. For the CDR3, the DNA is TGTGCCAGCAGCCCCTCTAGCGAGAGAGGTGTTTACGAGCAGTACTTC. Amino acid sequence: CASSPSSERGVYEQYF.

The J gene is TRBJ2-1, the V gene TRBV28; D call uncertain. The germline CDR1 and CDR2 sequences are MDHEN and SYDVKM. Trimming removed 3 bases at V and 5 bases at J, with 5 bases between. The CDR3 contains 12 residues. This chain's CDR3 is CASSFEDNEQFF. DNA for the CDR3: TGTGCCAGCAGTTTTGAAGACAATGAGCAGTTCTTC.

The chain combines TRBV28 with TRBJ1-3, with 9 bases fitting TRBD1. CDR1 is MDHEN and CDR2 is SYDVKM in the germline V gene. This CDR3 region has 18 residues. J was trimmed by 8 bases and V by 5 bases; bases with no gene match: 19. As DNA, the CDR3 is TGTGCCAGCAGTCGAATCGAGCCCCTCACAGGGGGCACAGACACCATATATTTT. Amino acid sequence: CASSRIEPLTGGTDTIYF.

DNA of the CDR3: TGTGCCAGCAGCCAATACTTTACAGGGCTAGACGAGCAGTACTTC. Translated: CASSQYFTGLDEQYF. The chain employs TRBV3-1 (or the pseudogene TRBV3-2) and TRBJ2-7; tentatively, D is TRBD1 (6 bases). Trimming stripped 2 bases from V and 5 bases from J, with 16 bases between. The CDR3 contains 15 residues. Germline V gives CDR1 LGHDT, CDR2 YNNKEL (reference sequence).

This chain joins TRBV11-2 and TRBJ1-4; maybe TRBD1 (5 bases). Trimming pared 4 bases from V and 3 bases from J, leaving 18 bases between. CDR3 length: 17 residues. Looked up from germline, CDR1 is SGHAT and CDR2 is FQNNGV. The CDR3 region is CASSSRDGADPNEKLFF. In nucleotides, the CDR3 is TGTGCCAGCAGCTCACGGGACGGAGCGGATCCTAATGAAAAACTGTTTTTT.

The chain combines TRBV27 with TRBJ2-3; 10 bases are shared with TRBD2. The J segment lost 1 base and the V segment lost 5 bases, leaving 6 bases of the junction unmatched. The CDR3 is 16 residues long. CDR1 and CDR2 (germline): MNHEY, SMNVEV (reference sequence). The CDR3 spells CASSKPGTSGTDTQYF. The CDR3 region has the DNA TGTGCCAGCAGTAAGCCCGGGACTAGCGGCACAGATACGCAGTATTTT.

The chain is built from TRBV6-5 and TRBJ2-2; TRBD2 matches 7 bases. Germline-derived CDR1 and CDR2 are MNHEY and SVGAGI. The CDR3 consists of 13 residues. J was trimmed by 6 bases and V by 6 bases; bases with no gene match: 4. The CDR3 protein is CASSAGRAGELFF. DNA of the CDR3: TGTGCCAGCAGCGCAGGGAGGGCCGGGGAGCTGTTTTTT.

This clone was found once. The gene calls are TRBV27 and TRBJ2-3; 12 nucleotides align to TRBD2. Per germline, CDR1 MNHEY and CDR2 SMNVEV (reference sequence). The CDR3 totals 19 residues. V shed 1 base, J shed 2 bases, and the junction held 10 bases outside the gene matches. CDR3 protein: CASSLYPFTSGRPTDTQYF. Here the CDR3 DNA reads TGTGCCAGCAGTTTATACCCCTTCACTAGCGGGAGGCCCACAGATACGCAGTATTTT.

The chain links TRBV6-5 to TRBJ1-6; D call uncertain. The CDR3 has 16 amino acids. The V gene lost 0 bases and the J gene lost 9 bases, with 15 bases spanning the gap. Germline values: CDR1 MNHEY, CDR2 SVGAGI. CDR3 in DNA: TGTGCCAGCAGTTACTCGAGGTCACAAGGGAGTTCACCCCTCCACTTT. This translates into CASSYSRSQGSSPLHF.

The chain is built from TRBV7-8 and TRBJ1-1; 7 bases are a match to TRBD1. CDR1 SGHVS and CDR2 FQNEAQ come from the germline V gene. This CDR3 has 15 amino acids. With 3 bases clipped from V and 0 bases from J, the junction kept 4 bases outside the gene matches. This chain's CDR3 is CASSFWTGLNTEAFF. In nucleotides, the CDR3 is TGTGCCAGCAGCTTCTGGACAGGATTGAACACTGAAGCTTTCTTT.

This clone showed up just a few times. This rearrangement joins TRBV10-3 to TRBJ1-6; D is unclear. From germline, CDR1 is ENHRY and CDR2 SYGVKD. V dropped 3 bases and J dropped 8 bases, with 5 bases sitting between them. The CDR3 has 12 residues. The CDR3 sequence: CAISDRDSPLHF. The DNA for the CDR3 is TGTGCCATCAGTGACCGGGATTCACCCCTCCACTTT.

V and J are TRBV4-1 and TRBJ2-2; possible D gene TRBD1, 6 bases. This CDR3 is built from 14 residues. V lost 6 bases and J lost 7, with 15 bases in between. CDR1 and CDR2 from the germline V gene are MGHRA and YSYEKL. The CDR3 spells CASRSWGRGGELFF. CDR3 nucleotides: TGCGCCAGCAGATCCTGGGGGCGCGGCGGGGAGCTGTTTTTT.

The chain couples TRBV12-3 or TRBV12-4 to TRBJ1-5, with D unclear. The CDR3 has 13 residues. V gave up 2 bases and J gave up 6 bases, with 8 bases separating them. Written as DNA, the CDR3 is TGTGCCAGCAGTTTAAAGGACTTTCAGCCCCAGCATTTT. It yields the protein CASSLKDFQPQHF.

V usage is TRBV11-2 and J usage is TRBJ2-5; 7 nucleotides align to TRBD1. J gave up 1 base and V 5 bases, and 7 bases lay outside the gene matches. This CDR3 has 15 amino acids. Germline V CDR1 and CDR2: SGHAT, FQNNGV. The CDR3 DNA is TGTGCCAGCAGCAGACAGGGAACTTTCCAAGAGACCCAGTACTTC. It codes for CASSRQGTFQETQYF.

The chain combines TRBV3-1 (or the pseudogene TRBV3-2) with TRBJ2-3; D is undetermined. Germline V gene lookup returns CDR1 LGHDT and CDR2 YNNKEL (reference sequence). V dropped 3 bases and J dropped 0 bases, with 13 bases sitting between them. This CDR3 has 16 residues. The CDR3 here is CASSHTLQASTDTQYF. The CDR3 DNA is TGTGCCAGCAGCCATACGCTGCAGGCTAGCACAGATACGCAGTATTTT.

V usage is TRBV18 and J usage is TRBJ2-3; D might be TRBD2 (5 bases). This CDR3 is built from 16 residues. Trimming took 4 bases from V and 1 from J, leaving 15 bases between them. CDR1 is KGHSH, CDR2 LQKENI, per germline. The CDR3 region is CASSLTGDPGTDTQYF. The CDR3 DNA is TGTGCCAGCTCACTTACCGGGGATCCGGGCACAGATACGCAGTATTTT.